This paragraph reports one T cell receptor (beta chain). Using immunoSEQ multiplex PCR, the repertoire was profiled, and TCRdb retains in-frame clones only, with some absent. The sample contains about 42,000 clones, about nine tenths of which appear only once. This sample is drawn from a study of blood T cell repertoires in COVID-19. Sequences were obtained from peripheral blood. The sequence was collected from a human donor in a cohort sampled during active COVID-19.

CDR3 residues: CASSFKRLAGDTQYF. DNA of the CDR3: TGTGCCAGCAGCTTTAAGAGACTAGCGGGGGATACGCAGTATTTT. V and J are TRBV5-4 and TRBJ2-3, with TRBD2 matching 11 bases. With V trimmed by 2 bases and J by 6 bases, 5 bases remained unmatched. Germline V gene lookup returns CDR1 SGHNT and CDR2 YYREEE (reference sequence). CDR3 size: 15 residues.